These 12 T cell receptor beta chains came from one sample sequenced in a study of Graves' ophthalmopathy and Graves' hyperthyroidism. RNA served as the template for amplifying TCR beta CDR3 regions. Amplification began with first-round RT-PCR using HTBI primers, then second-round multiplex PCR was performed. MiXCR, applied by TCRdb to the multiplex PCR reads, yields one record per CDR3 protein. The sample lists just over 400,000 distinct CDR3 sequences, around 20% occurring once. The source material was peripheral blood. The receptors come from a woman under 30 with stable Graves' hyperthyroidism.

The V gene is TRBV4-2, the J gene TRBJ2-3; 9 nucleotides line up with TRBD2. Germline CDR1 reads LGHNA; CDR2 reads YNFKEQ. This CDR3 comprises 16 residues. The trim removed 4 bases at V and 5 bases at J, leaving 10 bases unmatched. CDR3 protein: CASSPGGIAGVDTQYF. DNA of the CDR3: TGTGCCAGCAGCCCCGGGGGGATAGCGGGAGTAGATACGCAGTATTTT.

This clonotype was detected only a few times. The CDR3, as DNA: TGTGCCAGTGGCGGGACTAGGATTGAGCAGTTCTTC. Translating it yields CASGGTRIEQFF. The chain combines TRBV19 with TRBJ2-1; 8 positions match TRBD2. The V and J ends lost 8 bases and 9 bases, in that order; junction bases with no gene match: 6. In germline, CDR1 is LNHDA, CDR2 SQIVND (reference sequence). The CDR3 spans 12 residues.

The chain is built from TRBV20-1 and TRBJ2-2; TRBD1 agrees at 9 bases. The CDR3 loop spans 15 amino acids. CDR1 DFQATT and CDR2 SNEGSKA come from the germline V gene (reference sequence). With V trimmed by 6 bases and J by 2 bases, 7 bases remained unmatched. The CDR3 region is CSAQKGQGNTGELFF. The CDR3 DNA is TGCAGTGCCCAGAAGGGACAGGGAAACACCGGGGAGCTGTTTTTT.

This clonotype was counted at least ten times. CDR3 loop: CSLTGAGYTF. CDR3 in DNA: TGCAGTTTAACAGGGGCCGGCTACACCTTC. This sequence joins TRBV20-1 and TRBJ1-2, with TRBD1 matching over 7 bases. The CDR3 consists of 10 residues. The junction had 5 bases not matched to a gene; V was cut back by 8 bases and J by 8 bases. From germline, CDR1 is DFQATT and CDR2 SNEGSKA (reference sequence).

The chain carries TRBV11-3 and TRBJ1-2; possible D gene TRBD1, 5 bases. CDR1 SGHNT and CDR2 YENEEA come from the germline V gene. This CDR3 is 14 amino acids long. The V and J ends lost 5 bases and 4 bases respectively, with 14 bases between them. The CDR3 region is CASSQGRDLYGYTF. The CDR3 DNA reads TGTGCCAGCAGCCAAGGACGGGACCTCTATGGCTACACCTTC.

This clonotype occurred many times. The J gene is TRBJ1-5, the V gene TRBV6-5, with TRBD1 as a possible D gene (6 bases). The CDR3 consists of 14 residues. Germline V gives CDR1 MNHEY, CDR2 SVGAGI. V lost 5 bases and J lost 4, with 12 bases in between. The DNA of the CDR3 is TGTGCCAGCAGTCCCGGGACACTAAATCAGCCCCAGCATTTT. Amino acid sequence: CASSPGTLNQPQHF.

This clonotype was recorded many times. This chain uses TRBV11-2 with TRBJ1-5; D is ambiguous. Per the germline V gene, CDR1 is SGHAT and CDR2 is FQNNGV. Trimming cost V 0 bases and J 0 bases, with 6 bases left between them. The CDR3 totals 15 residues. CDR3 coding DNA: TGTGCCAGCAGCTTAGAAGCCCTTAGCAATCAGCCCCAGCATTTT. Translation gives CASSLEALSNQPQHF.

The chain is built from TRBV10-3 and TRBJ1-5; D may be TRBD1 (5 bases). The V end lost 8 bases, the J end lost 2 bases, and 7 bases lay between the germline ends. The CDR3 extends over 12 amino acids. The germline V gene encodes CDR1 ENHRY and CDR2 SYGVKD. CDR3 residues: CAILRGNQPQHF. CDR3 coding DNA: TGTGCCATCCTCAGGGGCAATCAGCCCCAGCATTTT.

The chain uses TRBV5-1 and TRBJ1-1; D gene ambiguous. Germline CDR1 SGHRS, CDR2 YFSETQ. The CDR3 length is 16 residues. V was pared by 0 bases and J by 0 bases, with 12 bases between. The CDR3 DNA is TGCGCCAGCAGCTTGGAAGGAACAAGAGTGAACACTGAAGCTTTCTTT. Its translation: CASSLEGTRVNTEAFF. The full variable domain, completed using reference TRBV5-1 and TRBJ1-1, is KAGVTQTPRYLIKTRGQQVTLSCSPISGHRSVSWYQQTPGQGLQFLFEYFSETQRNKGNFPGRFSGRQFSNSRSEMNVSTLELGDSALYLCASSLEGTRVNTEAFFGQGTRLTVV.

The chain has TRBV6-1 and TRBJ2-5; 8 bases line up with TRBD1. Germline V gives CDR1 MNHNS, CDR2 SASEGT. The CDR3 covers 15 residues. V was pared by 6 bases and J by 4 bases, with 10 bases of the junction left unmatched. Here the CDR3 reads CASSIQGANPETQYF. The CDR3 DNA follows: TGTGCCAGCAGCATTCAGGGGGCGAATCCAGAGACCCAGTACTTC.

This clonotype was recorded many times. The V gene is TRBV12-3 or TRBV12-4, the J gene TRBJ2-2, with D tentatively TRBD1 or TRBD2 (5 bases each). Between the trimmed V and J ends, which lost 3 bases and 1 base, there was a span of 9 bases. CDR3 length: 15 amino acids. The DNA for the CDR3 is TGTGCCAGCAGTTTGGGACGGCTGAACACCGGGGAGCTGTTTTTT. Encoded protein: CASSLGRLNTGELFF.

The J gene is TRBJ2-5, the V gene TRBV2; 11 nucleotides match TRBD2. CDR3 length: 15 residues. The V gene end was trimmed by 6 bases and the J gene end by 5 bases; junction bases not matched to a gene: 8. Germline lookup yields CDR1 SNHLY and CDR2 FYNNEI. The CDR3 region has the DNA TGTGCCAGCAGACACGGGACTAGCGGAGGGGAGACCCAGTACTTC. Amino acid sequence: CASRHGTSGGETQYF.